The clone carrying this T cell receptor (beta chain) has a handful of counts. The antigen remains undetermined. Quantitative 5'-RACE with molecular barcodes produced the TCR beta libraries. Each CDR3 protein gets one entry after TCRdb re-called the 5' RACE reads with MiXCR. This sample has 25,000 to 35,000 distinct CDR3 sequences, with about 30% found just once. This entry belongs to a study of CD8 T cells in ankylosing spondylitis. Overall study findings and caveats: Disease-associated clones were reportedly significantly overrepresented in matched ankylosing spondylitis synovial fluid.

This receptor was obtained from a male donor with ankylosing spondylitis. Source material: synovial fluid, either unsorted or a sorted T cell fraction (not recorded which).

Here the CDR3 reads CASSPLGSTEAFF. For the CDR3, the DNA is TGTGCCAGTAGCCCCCTGGGGAGTACTGAAGCTTTCTTT. This chain uses TRBV19 with TRBJ1-1; the D is unclear. The CDR3 is 13 residues long. Germline V gene data show CDR1 as LNHDA and CDR2 as SQIVND (reference sequence). V lost 6 bases and J 5 bases, leaving 13 bases between the germline ends.